Following are 9 T cell receptor beta chains from one sample sequenced in a study of blood T cell repertoires in COVID-19. Clones were read by immunoSEQ multiplex PCR, and TCRdb kept only the in-frame ones, dropping some. Counted here are under 250,000 clones, 75% to 90% occurring once; the ten biggest clones make up just over 0.7%. Material for sequencing was peripheral blood. These receptors were obtained from a man aged 35 to 55 with acute or convalescent COVID-19.

This chain uses TRBV28 with TRBJ1-2; 9 nucleotides match TRBD1. The CDR3 runs 13 residues. Per the germline V gene, CDR1 is MDHEN and CDR2 is SYDVKM. J was trimmed by 5 bases and V by 7 bases; bases with no gene match: 5. CDR3: CASKQGAWYGYTF. The CDR3 DNA is TGTGCCAGCAAACAGGGGGCGTGGTATGGCTACACCTTC.

The chain employs TRBV10-1 and TRBJ2-2; D might be TRBD2 (6 bases). With 7 bases removed from V and 0 bases from J, the gap between germline ends came to 12 bases. Germline V gene data show CDR1 as WNHNN and CDR2 as SYGVQD (reference sequence). This CDR3 contains 15 residues. The DNA for the CDR3 is TGCGCCAGCATGGGGGGACCGACGAACACCGGGGAGCTGTTTTTT. This encodes CASMGGPTNTGELFF.

This clone was found once. The V call is TRBV7-8, the J call TRBJ2-1, with D possibly matching TRBD1 (6 bases). This CDR3 region has 20 residues. Trimming removed 5 bases at V and 5 bases at J, with 31 bases between. Germline CDR1 SGHVS, CDR2 FQNEAQ. Here the CDR3 reads CASSPRAAPPLTTGHNEQFF. The CDR3 nucleotides are TGTGCCAGCAGCCCCCGAGCAGCGCCCCCGCTCACTACAGGGCACAATGAGCAGTTCTTC.

This clone was detected a few times. The J gene is TRBJ2-7, the V gene TRBV7-6; D is unclear. Germline CDR1 reads SGHVS; CDR2 reads FNYEAQ. Trimming shortened V by 0 bases and J by 4 bases, and 16 bases separated the two germline ends. There are 16 residues in the CDR3. The CDR3 region is CASSLAGSTLPYEQYF. The CDR3 coding sequence is TGTGCCAGCAGCTTAGCCGGGTCCACCCTTCCGTACGAGCAGTACTTC.

The rearrangement uses TRBV23-1 and TRBJ1-6; D possibly corresponds to TRBD1 (5 bases). TRBV23-1 is labeled an ORF, and its function is uncertain. V shed 6 bases and J shed 1 base, with 13 bases lying between them. The CDR3 length is 16 residues. CDR3 sequence: CASSVPGGSYNSPLHF. The CDR3 nucleotides are TGCGCCAGCAGCGTTCCGGGGGGTTCCTATAATTCACCCCTCCACTTT.

The V and J genes are TRBV5-1 and TRBJ2-6, with a tentative D call TRBD1 (5 bases). Germline V CDR1 and CDR2: SGHRS, YFSETQ. The CDR3 contains 16 residues. The V and J ends lost 4 bases and 0 bases respectively, with 11 bases between them. In DNA, the CDR3 is TGCGCCAGCAGCCAGACAGTGATCTCTGGGGCCAACGTCCTGACTTTC. Its translation: CASSQTVISGANVLTF.

This chain connects TRBV25-1 to TRBJ1-6; a weak D match, TRBD1 (5 bases). Germline V lookup: CDR1 MGHDK, CDR2 SYGVNS. The CDR3 totals 16 residues. V was pared by 3 bases and J by 8 bases, with 17 bases between. CDR3 amino acids: CASSERTGRRDSPLHF. The CDR3 DNA follows: TGTGCCAGCAGTGAGCGGACGGGACGGAGGGATTCACCCCTCCACTTT.

The rearrangement links TRBV5-1 to TRBJ2-5, with 11 bases lining up with TRBD2. The CDR3 runs to 13 residues. Germline V lookup: CDR1 SGHRS, CDR2 YFSETQ. V gave up 5 bases and J gave up 5 bases; unmatched junction bases: 2. CDR3 sequence reads: CASRTSGAETQYF. CDR3 nucleotide sequence: TGCGCCAGCAGGACTAGCGGGGCTGAGACCCAGTACTTC.

The chain couples TRBV28 to TRBJ1-5, with D uncertain. V dropped 0 bases and J dropped 2 bases, with 5 bases sitting between them. Per germline, CDR1 MDHEN and CDR2 SYDVKM. This CDR3 spans 14 amino acids. This CDR3 is CASSLWAGNQPQHF. The CDR3 DNA reads TGTGCCAGCAGTTTATGGGCAGGCAATCAGCCCCAGCATTTT.